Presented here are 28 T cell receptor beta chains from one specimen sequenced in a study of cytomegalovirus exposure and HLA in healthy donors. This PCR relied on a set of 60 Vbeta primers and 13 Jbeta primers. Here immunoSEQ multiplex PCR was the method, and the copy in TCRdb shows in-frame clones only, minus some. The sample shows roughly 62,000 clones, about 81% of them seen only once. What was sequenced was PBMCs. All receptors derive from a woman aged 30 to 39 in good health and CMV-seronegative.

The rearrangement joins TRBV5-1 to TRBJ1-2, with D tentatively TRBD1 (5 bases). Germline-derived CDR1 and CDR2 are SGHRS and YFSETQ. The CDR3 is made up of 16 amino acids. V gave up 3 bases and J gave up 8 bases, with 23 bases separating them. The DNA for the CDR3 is TGCGCCAGCAGCTCGATATCTCTGGCAGGGAAGGAGGGCTACACCTTC. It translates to CASSSISLAGKEGYTF.

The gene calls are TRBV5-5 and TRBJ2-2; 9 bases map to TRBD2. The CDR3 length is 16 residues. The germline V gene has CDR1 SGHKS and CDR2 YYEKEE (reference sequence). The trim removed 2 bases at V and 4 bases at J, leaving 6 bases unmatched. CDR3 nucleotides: TGTGCCAGCAGCTTATTAGCGGGAGCAAGCACCGGGGAGCTGTTTTTT. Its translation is CASSLLAGASTGELFF.

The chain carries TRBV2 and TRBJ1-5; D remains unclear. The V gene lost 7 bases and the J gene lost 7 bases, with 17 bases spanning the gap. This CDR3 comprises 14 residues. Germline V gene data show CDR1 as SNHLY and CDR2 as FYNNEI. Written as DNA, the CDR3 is TGTGCCAGCAATAGGGAGGAGGGTAGCCAGCCCCAGCATTTT. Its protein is CASNREEGSQPQHF. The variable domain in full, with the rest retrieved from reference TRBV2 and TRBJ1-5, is EPEVTQTPSHQVTQMGQEVILRCVPISNHLYFYWYRQILGQKVEFLVSFYNNEISEKSEIFDDQFSVERPDGSNFTLKIRSTKLEDSAMYFCASNREEGSQPQHFGDGTRLSIL.

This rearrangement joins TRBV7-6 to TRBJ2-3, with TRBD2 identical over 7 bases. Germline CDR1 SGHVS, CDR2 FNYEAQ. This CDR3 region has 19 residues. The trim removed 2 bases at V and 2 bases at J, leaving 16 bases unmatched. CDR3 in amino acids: CASSLNHHASGAFTDTQYF. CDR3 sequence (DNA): TGTGCCAGCAGCTTAAATCATCACGCCAGCGGGGCGTTCACAGATACGCAGTATTTT.

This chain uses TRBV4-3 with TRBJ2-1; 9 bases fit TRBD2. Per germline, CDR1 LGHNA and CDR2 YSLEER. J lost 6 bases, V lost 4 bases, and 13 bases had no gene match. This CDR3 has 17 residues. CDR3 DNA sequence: TGCGCCAGCAGCCTTTATATCTCCGGGACTAGCAGCAATGAGCAGTTCTTC. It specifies CASSLYISGTSSNEQFF.

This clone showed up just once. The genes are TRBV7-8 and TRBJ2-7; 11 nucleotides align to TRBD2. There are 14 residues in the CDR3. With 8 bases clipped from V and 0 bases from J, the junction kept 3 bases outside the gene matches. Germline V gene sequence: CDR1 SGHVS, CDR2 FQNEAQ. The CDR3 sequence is CASSGTSGSYEQYV. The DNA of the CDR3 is TGTGCCAGCTCCGGGACTAGCGGCTCCTACGAGCAGTACGTC.

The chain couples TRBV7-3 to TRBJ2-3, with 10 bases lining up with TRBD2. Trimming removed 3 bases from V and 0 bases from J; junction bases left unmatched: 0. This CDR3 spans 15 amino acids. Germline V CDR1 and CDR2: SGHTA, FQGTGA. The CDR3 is CASSLTSGSTDTQYF. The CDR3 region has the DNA TGTGCCAGCAGCTTGACTAGCGGGAGCACAGATACGCAGTATTTT. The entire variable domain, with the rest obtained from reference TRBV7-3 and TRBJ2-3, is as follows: GAGVSQTPSNKVTEKGKYVELRCDPISGHTALYWYRQSLGQGPEFLIYFQGTGAADDSGLPNDRFFAVRPEGSVSTLKIQRTERGDSAVYLCASSLTSGSTDTQYFGPGTRLTVL.

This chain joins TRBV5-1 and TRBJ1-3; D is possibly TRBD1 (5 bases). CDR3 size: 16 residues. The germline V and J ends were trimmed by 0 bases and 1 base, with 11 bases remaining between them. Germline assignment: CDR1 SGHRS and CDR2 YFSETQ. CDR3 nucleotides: TGCGCCAGCAGCTTGGGGGGGGTTGCTTCTGGAAACACCATATATTTT. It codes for CASSLGGVASGNTIYF.

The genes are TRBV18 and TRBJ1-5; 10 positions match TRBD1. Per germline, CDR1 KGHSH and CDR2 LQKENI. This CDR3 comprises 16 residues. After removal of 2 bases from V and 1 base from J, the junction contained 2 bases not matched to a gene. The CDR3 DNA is TGTGCCAGCTCACCAGGGGACAGGGGAAGCAATCAGCCCCAGCATTTT. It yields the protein CASSPGDRGSNQPQHF. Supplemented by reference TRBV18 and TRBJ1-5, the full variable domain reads NAGVMQNPRHLVRRRGQEARLRCSPMKGHSHVYWYRQLPEEGLKFMVYLQKENIIDESGMPKERFSAEFPKEGPSILRIQQVVRGDSAAYFCASSPGDRGSNQPQHFGDGTRLSIL.

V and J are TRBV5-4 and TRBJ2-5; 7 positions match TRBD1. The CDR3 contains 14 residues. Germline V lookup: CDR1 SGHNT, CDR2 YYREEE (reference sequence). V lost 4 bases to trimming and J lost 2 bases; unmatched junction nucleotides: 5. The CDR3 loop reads CASSQGTAQETQYF. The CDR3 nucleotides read TGTGCCAGCAGCCAAGGGACAGCGCAAGAGACCCAGTACTTC.

The CDR3 nucleotides are TGTGCCAGCTCACCTATCCGGGACAATCAGCCCCAGCATTTT. Amino acid sequence: CASSPIRDNQPQHF. V usage is TRBV18 and J usage is TRBJ1-5; D ambiguous. The V and J ends lost 3 bases and 3 bases respectively, with 9 bases between them. Germline V gene data show CDR1 as KGHSH and CDR2 as LQKENI. This CDR3 contains 14 residues.

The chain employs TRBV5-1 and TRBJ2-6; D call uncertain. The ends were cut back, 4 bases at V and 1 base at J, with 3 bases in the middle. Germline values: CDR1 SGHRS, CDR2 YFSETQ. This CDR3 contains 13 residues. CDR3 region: CASSPSGANVLTF. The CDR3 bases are TGCGCCAGCAGCCCTTCTGGGGCCAACGTCCTGACTTTC.

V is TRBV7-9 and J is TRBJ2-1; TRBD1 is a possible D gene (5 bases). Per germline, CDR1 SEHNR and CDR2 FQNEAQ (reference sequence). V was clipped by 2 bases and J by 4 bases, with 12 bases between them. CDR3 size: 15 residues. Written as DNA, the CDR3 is TGTGCCAGCAGCTTACAAATTAACAGGTACAATGAGCAGTTCTTC. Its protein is CASSLQINRYNEQFF.

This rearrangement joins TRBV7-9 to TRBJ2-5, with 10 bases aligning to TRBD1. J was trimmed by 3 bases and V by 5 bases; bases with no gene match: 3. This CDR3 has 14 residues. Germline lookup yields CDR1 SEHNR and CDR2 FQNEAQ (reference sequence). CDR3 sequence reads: CASSPGTGEETQYF. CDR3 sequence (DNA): TGTGCCAGCAGCCCCGGGACAGGGGAAGAGACCCAGTACTTC.

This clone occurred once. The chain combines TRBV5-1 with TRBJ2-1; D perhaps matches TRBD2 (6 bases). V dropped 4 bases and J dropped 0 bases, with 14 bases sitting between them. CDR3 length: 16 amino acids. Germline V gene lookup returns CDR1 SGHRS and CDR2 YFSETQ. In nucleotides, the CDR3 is TGCGCCAGCAGCCGGGGGATTACCAGCTCCTACAATGAGCAGTTCTTC. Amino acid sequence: CASSRGITSSYNEQFF.

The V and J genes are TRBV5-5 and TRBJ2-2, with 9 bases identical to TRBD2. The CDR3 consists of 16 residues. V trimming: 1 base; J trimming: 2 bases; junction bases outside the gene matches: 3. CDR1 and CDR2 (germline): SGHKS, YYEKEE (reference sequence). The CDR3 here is CASSLSSGRNTGELFF. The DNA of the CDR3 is TGTGCCAGCAGCTTGAGTAGCGGGAGAAACACCGGGGAGCTGTTTTTT. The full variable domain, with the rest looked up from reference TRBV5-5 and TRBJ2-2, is DAGVTQSPTHLIKTRGQQVTLRCSPISGHKSVSWYQQVLGQGPQFIFQYYEKEERGRGNFPDRFSARQFPNYSSELNVNALLLGDSALYLCASSLSSGRNTGELFFGEGSRLTVL.

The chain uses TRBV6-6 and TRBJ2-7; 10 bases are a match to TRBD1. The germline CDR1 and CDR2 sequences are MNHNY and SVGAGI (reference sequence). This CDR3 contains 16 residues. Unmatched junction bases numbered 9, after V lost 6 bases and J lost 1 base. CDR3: CASSETDRGLSYEQYF. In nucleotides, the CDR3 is TGTGCCAGCAGCGAAACTGACAGGGGGCTATCCTACGAGCAGTACTTC.

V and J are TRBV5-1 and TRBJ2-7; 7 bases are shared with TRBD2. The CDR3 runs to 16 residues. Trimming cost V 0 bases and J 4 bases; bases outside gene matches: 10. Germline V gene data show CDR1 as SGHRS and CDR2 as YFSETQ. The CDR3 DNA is TGCGCCAGCAGCTTGGGGGGCGGGAGTTTGTGGTACGAGCAGTACGTC. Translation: CASSLGGGSLWYEQYV.

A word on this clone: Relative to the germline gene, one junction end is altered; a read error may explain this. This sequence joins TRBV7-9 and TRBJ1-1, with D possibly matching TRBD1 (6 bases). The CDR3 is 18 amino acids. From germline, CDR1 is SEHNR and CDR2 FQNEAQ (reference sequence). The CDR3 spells CSSSPKFRLQGRRTEAFF. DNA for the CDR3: TGTTCCAGCAGCCCCAAATTCAGACTACAGGGAAGACGGACTGAAGCTTTCTTT.

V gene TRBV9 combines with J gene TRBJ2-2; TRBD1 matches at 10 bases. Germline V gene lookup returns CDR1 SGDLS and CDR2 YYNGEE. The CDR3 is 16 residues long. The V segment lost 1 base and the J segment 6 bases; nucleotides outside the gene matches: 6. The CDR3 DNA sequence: TGTGCCAGCAGCGTAACCGGGACAGGGGTGGCCGGGGAGCTGTTTTTT. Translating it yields CASSVTGTGVAGELFF. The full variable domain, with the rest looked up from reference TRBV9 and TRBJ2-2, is DSGVTQTPKHLITATGQRVTLRCSPRSGDLSVYWYQQSLDQGLQFLIQYYNGEERAKGNILERFSAQQFPDLHSELNLSSLELGDSALYFCASSVTGTGVAGELFFGEGSRLTVL.

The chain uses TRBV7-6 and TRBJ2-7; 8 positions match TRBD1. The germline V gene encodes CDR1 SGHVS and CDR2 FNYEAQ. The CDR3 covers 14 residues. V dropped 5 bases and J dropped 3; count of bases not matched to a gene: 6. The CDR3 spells CASSRGQGNYEQYF. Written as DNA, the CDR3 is TGTGCCAGCAGCCGTGGACAGGGTAACTACGAGCAGTACTTC.

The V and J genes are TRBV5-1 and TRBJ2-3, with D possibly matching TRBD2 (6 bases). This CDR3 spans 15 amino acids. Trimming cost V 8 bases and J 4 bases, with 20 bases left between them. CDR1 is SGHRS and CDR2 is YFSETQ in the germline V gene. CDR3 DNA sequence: TGCGCCAGTGGGCAATTCGCGGGAAGGGCAGATACGCAGTATTTT. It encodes CASGQFAGRADTQYF.

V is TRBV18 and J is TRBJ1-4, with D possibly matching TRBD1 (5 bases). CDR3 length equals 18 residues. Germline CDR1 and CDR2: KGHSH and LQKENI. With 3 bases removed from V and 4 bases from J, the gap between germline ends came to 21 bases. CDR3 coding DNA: TGTGCCAGCTCACCCCTACCCGGGTTACAGGCGGATAATGAAAAACTGTTTTTT. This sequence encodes CASSPLPGLQADNEKLFF. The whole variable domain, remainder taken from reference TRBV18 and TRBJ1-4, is NAGVMQNPRHLVRRRGQEARLRCSPMKGHSHVYWYRQLPEEGLKFMVYLQKENIIDESGMPKERFSAEFPKEGPSILRIQQVVRGDSAAYFCASSPLPGLQADNEKLFFGSGTQLSVL.

CDR3 coding DNA: TGTGCCATCAGACAGGGCGTCTACGAGCAGTACTTC. Translating it yields CAIRQGVYEQYF. The chain joins TRBV10-3 to TRBJ2-7; TRBD1 is a possible D gene (6 bases). The CDR3 covers 12 residues. The V and J ends lost 6 bases and 3 bases respectively, with 9 bases between them. The germline gives CDR1 ENHRY, CDR2 SYGVKD.

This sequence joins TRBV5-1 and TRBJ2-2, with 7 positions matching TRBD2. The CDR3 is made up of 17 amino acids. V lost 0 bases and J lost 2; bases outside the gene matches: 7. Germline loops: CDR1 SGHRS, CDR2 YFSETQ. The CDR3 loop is CASSLAGGRLNTGELFF. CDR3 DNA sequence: TGCGCCAGCAGCTTGGCTGGCGGGAGATTAAACACCGGGGAGCTGTTTTTT.

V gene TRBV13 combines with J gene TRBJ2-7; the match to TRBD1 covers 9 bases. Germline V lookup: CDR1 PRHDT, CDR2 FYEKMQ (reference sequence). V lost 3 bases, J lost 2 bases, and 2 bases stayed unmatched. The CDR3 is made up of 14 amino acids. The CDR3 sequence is CASSLGDRAYEQYF. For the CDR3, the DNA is TGTGCCAGCAGCTTGGGGGACAGGGCCTACGAGCAGTACTTC. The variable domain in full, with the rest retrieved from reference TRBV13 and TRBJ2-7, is AAGVIQSPRHLIKEKRETATLKCYPIPRHDTVYWYQQGPGQDPQFLISFYEKMQSDKGSIPDRFSAQQFSDYHSELNMSSLELGDSALYFCASSLGDRAYEQYFGPGTRLTVT.

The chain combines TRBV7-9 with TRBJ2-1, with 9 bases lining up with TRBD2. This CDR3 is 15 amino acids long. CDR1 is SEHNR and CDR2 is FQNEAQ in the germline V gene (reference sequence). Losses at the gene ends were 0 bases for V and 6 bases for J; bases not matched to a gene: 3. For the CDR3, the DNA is TGTGCCAGCAGCTTAGCTAGCGGGAGTTTCAATGAGCAGTTCTTC. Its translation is CASSLASGSFNEQFF.

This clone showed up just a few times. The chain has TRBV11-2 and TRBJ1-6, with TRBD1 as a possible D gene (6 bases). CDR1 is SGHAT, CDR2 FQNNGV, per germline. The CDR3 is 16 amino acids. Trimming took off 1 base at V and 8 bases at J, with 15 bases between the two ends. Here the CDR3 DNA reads TGTGCCAGCAGCTTAGGGGGGACAATGAAGTATTCACCCCTCCACTTT. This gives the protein CASSLGGTMKYSPLHF. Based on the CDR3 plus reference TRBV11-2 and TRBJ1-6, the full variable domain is EAGVAQSPRYKIIEKRQSVAFWCNPISGHATLYWYQQILGQGPKLLIQFQNNGVVDDSQLPKDRFSAERLKGVDSTLKIQPAKLEDSAVYLCASSLGGTMKYSPLHFGNGTRLTVT.